The 3 T cell receptor beta chains presented below share a single source sample, sequenced in a study of blood T cell repertoires in COVID-19. The table came from immunoSEQ multiplex PCR; TCRdb's copy has only in-frame clones and leaves some out. The sample lists around 230,000 clones; around 80% were seen once. What was sequenced was PBMCs or T cells enriched from blood (not recorded which). Source of these receptors: a middle-aged man who had recovered from COVID-19.

A single count supports this clone. J is TRBJ2-5 and V is TRBV14; D gene uncertain. In germline, CDR1 is SGHDN, CDR2 FVKESK. The CDR3 loop spans 13 amino acids. Trimming took off 2 bases at V and 3 bases at J, with 7 bases between the two ends. CDR3 sequence: CASSQITEETQYF. CDR3 DNA: TGTGCCAGCAGCCAAATTACAGAAGAGACCCAGTACTTC.

The gene calls are TRBV10-3 and TRBJ2-2; D might be TRBD2 (6 bases). Germline assignment: CDR1 ENHRY and CDR2 SYGVKD. The CDR3 contains 15 residues. With 6 bases removed from V and 3 bases from J, the gap between germline ends came to 14 bases. CDR3 residues: CAISVGTPYTGELFF. The DNA for the CDR3 is TGTGCCATCAGCGTTGGGACTCCATACACCGGGGAGCTGTTTTTT.

This clone was detected a few times. This rearrangement joins TRBV28 to TRBJ1-3; a weak D match, TRBD1 (6 bases). This CDR3 has 15 amino acids. CDR1 is MDHEN, CDR2 SYDVKM, per germline. The V end lost 2 bases, the J end lost 0 bases, and 8 bases lay between the germline ends. The CDR3 DNA follows: TGTGCCAGCAGTTTAGTAGGGGGCTCTGGAAACACCATATATTTT. It translates to CASSLVGGSGNTIYF.